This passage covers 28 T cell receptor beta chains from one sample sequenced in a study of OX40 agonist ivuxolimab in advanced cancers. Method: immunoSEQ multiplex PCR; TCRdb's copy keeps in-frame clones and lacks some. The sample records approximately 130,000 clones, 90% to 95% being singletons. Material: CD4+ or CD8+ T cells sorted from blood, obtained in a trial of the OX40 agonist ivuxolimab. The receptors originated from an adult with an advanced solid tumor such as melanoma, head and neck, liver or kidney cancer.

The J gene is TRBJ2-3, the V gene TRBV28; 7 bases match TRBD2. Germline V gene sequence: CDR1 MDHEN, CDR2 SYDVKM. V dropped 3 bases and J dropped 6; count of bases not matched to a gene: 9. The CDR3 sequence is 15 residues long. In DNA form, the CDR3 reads TGTGCCAGCAGTTTGTTGCAGGCGGGAGCGGATACGCAGTATTTT. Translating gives CASSLLQAGADTQYF.

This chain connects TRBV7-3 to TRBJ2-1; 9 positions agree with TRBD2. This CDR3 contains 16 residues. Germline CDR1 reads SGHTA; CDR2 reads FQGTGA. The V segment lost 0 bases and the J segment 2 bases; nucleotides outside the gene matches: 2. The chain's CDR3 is CASSLTRTSAYNEQFF. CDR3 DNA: TGTGCCAGCAGCTTAACGCGGACTAGCGCCTACAATGAGCAGTTCTTC.

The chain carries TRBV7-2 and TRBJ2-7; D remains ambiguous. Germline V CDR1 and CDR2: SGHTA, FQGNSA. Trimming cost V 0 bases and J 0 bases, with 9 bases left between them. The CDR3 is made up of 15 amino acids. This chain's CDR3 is CASSLAPGTSYEQYF. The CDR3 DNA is TGTGCCAGCAGCTTAGCTCCAGGCACCTCCTACGAGCAGTACTTC.

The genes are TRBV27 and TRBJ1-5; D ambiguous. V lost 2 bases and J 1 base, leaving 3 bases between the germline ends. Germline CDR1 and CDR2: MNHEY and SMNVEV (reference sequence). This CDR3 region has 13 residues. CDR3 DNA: TGTGCCAGCAGTTTACGGAGCAATCAGCCCCAGCATTTT. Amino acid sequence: CASSLRSNQPQHF.

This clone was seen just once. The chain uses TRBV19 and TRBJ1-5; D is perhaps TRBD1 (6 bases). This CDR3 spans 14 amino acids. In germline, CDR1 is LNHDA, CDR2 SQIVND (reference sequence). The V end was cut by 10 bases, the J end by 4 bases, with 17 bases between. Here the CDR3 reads CATQGGGKNQPQHF. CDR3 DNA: TGTGCCACCCAAGGGGGGGGAAAAAATCAGCCCCAGCATTTT.

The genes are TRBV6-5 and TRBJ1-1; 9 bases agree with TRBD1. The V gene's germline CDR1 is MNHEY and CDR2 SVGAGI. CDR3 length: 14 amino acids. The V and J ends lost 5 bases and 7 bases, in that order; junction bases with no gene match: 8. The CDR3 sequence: CASSPPPGQGEAFF. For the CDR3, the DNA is TGTGCCAGCAGTCCTCCCCCGGGACAGGGTGAAGCTTTCTTT.

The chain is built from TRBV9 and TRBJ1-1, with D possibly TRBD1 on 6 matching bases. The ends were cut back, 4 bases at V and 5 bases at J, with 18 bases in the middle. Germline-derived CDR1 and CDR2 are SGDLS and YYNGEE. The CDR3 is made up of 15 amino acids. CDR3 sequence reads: CASSRGGHRATEAFF. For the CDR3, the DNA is TGTGCCAGCAGCCGGGGGGGGCATCGGGCTACTGAAGCTTTCTTT.

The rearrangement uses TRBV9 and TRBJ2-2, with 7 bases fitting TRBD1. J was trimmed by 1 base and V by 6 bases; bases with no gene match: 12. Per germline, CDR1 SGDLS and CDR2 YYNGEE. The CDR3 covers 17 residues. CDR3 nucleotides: TGTGCCAGCACTCTTGCCGTCCAGGGGGTGAACACCGGGGAGCTGTTTTTT. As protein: CASTLAVQGVNTGELFF.

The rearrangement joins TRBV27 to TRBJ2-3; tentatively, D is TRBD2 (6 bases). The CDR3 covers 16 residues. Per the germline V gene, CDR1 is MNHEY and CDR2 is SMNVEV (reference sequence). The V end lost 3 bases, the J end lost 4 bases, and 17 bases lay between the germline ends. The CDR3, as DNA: TGTGCCAGCAGTTTGGAGGGACCACAATTCCCAGATACGCAGTATTTT. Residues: CASSLEGPQFPDTQYF.

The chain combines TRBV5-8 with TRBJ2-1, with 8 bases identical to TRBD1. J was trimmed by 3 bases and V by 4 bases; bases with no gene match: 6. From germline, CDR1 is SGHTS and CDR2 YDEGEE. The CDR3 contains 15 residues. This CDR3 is CASSGGTGYYNEQFF. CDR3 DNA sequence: TGTGCCAGCAGCGGGGGGACAGGTTACTACAATGAGCAGTTCTTC.

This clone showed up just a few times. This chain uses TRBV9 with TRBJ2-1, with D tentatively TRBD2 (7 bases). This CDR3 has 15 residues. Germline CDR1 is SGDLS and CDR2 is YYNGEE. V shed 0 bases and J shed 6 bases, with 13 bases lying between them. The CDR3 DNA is TGTGCCAGCAGCGTAGAGGTGGGAGGGGGCAATGAGCAGTTCTTC. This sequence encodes CASSVEVGGGNEQFF. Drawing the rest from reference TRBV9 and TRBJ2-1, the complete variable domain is DSGVTQTPKHLITATGQRVTLRCSPRSGDLSVYWYQQSLDQGLQFLIQYYNGEERAKGNILERFSAQQFPDLHSELNLSSLELGDSALYFCASSVEVGGGNEQFFGPGTRLTVL.

CDR3 amino acids: CASGRTAREAFF. CDR3 in DNA: TGTGCTAGTGGTCGCACGGCCAGGGAAGCTTTCTTT. The chain employs TRBV12-5 and TRBJ1-1, with D uncertain. CDR1 LGHNT and CDR2 FRNRAP come from the germline V gene. This CDR3 contains 12 residues. V was trimmed by 5 bases and J by 8 bases, leaving 12 bases between them.

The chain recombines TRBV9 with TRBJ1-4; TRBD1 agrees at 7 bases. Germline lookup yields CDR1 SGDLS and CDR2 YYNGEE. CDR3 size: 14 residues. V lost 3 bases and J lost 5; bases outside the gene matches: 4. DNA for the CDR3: TGTGCCAGCAGCGCACAGGGGAGGAATGAAAAACTGTTTTTT. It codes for CASSAQGRNEKLFF.

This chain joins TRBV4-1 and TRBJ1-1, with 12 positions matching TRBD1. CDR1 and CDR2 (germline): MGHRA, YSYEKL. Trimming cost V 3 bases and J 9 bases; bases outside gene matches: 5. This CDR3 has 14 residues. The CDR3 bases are TGCGCCAGCAGCCAGGGGACAGGGGGCCTGAAAGCTTTCTTT. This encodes CASSQGTGGLKAFF.

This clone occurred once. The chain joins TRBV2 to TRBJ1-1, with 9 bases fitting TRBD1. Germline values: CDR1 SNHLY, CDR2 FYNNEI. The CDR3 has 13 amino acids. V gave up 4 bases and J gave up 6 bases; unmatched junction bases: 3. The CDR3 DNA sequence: TGTGCCAGCAGTGCCGACAGGGGGTCTGAAGCTTTCTTT. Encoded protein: CASSADRGSEAFF.

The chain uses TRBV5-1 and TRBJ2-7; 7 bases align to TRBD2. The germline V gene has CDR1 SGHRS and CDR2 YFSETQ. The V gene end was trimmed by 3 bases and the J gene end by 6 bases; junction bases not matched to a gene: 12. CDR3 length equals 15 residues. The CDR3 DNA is TGCGCCAGCAGCTCCTCACTGGGACTAACTATCGAGCAGTACTTC. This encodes CASSSSLGLTIEQYF.

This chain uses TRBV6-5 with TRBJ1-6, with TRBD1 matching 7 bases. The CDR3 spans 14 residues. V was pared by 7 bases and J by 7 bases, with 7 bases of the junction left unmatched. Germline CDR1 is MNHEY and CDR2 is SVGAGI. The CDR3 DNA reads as TGTGCCAGCACTTCGACAGGGATAAATTCACCCCTCCACTTT. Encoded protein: CASTSTGINSPLHF.

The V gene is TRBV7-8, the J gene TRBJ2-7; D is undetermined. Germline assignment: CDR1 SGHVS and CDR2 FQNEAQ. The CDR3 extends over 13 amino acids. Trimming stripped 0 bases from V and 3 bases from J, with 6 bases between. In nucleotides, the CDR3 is TGTGCCAGCAGCTTAGCCGAGATCTACGAGCAGTACTTC. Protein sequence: CASSLAEIYEQYF.

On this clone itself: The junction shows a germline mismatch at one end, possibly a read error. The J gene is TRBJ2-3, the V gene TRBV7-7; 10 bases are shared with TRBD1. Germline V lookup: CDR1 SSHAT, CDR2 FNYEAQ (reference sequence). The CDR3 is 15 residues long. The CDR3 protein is CASSPGQGWPDTQYF. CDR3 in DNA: TGTGCTAGCAGCCCGGGACAGGGGTGGCCAGATACGCAGTATTTT.

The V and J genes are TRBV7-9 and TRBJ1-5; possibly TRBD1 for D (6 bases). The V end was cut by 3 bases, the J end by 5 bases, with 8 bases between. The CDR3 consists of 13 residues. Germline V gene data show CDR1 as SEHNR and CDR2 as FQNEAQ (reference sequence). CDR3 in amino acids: CASSLSGDQPQHF. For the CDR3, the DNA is TGTGCCAGCAGCTTGTCAGGGGATCAGCCCCAGCATTTT.

In DNA, the CDR3 is TGTGCCAGCAGCTCTCAGGGTTTCGGGGAGCTGTTTTTT. Encoded protein: CASSSQGFGELFF. The gene calls are TRBV6-5 and TRBJ2-2; possibly TRBD1 for D (5 bases). CDR1 MNHEY and CDR2 SVGAGI come from the germline V gene. The ends were cut back, 6 bases at V and 7 bases at J, with 12 bases in the middle. This CDR3 spans 13 amino acids.

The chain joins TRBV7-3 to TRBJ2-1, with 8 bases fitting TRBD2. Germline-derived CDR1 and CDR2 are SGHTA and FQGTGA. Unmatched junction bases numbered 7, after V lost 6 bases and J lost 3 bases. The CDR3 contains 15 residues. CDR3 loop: CASRSGTSYYNEQFF. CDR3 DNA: TGTGCCAGCAGATCCGGGACTAGTTACTACAATGAGCAGTTCTTC.

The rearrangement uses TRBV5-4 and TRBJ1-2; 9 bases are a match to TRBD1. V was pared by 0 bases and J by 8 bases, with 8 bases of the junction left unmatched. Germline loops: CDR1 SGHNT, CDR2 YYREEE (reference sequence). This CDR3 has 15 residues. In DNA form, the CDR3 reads TGTGCCAGCAGCTTGGGACAGGGGGGTATGTACGGCTACACCTTC. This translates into CASSLGQGGMYGYTF. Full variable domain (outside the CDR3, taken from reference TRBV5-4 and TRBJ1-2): ETGVTQSPTHLIKTRGQQVTLRCSSQSGHNTVSWYQQALGQGPQFIFQYYREEENGRGNFPPRFSGLQFPNYSSELNVNALELDDSALYLCASSLGQGGMYGYTFGSGTRLTVV.

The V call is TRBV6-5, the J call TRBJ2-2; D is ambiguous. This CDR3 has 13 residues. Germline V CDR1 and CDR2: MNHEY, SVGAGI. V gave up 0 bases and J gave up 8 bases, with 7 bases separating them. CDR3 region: CASSYSGWGELFF. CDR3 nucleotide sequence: TGTGCCAGCAGTTACTCAGGATGGGGGGAGCTGTTTTTT.

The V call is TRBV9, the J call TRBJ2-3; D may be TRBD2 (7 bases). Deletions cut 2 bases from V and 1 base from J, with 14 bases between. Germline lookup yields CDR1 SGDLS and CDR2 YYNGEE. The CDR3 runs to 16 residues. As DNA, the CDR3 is TGTGCCAGCAGCGTGTTAGGGGGGGCGGGCACAGATACGCAGTATTTT. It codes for CASSVLGGAGTDTQYF.

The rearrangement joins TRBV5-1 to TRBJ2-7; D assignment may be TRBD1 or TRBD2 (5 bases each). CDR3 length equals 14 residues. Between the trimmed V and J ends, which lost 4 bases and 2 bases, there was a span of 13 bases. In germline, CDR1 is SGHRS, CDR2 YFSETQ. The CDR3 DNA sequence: TGCGCCAGCAGCCCTCCGGGACCGACCTACGAGCAGTACTTC. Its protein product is CASSPPGPTYEQYF.

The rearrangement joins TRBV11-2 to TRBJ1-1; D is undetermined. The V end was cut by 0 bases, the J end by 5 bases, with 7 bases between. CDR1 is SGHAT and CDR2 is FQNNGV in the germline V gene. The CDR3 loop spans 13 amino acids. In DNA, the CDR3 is TGTGCCAGCAGCTTAGAACATGGGACTGAAGCTTTCTTT. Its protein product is CASSLEHGTEAFF.

The chain's CDR3 is CASSQTYEQYF. CDR3 nucleotides: TGTGCCAGCAGTCAGACCTACGAGCAGTACTTC. The gene calls are TRBV2 and TRBJ2-7, with unresolved D. Trimming removed 5 bases from V and 2 bases from J, with 4 bases in between. Germline CDR1 and CDR2: SNHLY and FYNNEI. The CDR3 is made up of 11 amino acids.